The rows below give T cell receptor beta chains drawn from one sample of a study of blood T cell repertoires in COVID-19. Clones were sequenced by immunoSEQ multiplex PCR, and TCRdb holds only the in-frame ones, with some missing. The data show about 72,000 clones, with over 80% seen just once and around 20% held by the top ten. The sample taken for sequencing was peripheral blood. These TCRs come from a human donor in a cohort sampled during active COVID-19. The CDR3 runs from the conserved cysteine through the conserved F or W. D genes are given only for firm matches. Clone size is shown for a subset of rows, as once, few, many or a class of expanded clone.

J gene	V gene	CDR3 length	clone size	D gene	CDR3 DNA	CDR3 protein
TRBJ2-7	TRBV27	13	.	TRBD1	TGTGCCAGCAGTCCCGGGACAGCCTACGAGCAGTACTTC	CASSPGTAYEQYF
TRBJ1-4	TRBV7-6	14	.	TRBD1	TGTGCCAGCAGCTCCCGGGACAGGGGCGAAAAACTGTTTTTT	CASSSRDRGEKLFF
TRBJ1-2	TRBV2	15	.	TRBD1	TGTGCCAGCAGTGCGCGGACAGGGGGCGTCTATGGCTACACCTTC	CASSARTGGVYGYTF
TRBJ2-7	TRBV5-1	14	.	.	TGCGCCAGCAGCTCGGACAGCGTCTCCTACGAGCAGTACTTC	CASSSDSVSYEQYF
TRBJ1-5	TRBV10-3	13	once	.	TGTGCCATCAACGGACAGACCAATCAGCCCCAGCATTTT	CAINGQTNQPQHF
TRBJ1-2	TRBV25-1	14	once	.	TGTGCCAGCAGTGACCAGGTGCGGGACTATGGCTACACCTTC	CASSDQVRDYGYTF
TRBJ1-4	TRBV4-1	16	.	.	TGCGCCAGCAGCCAAGGGGTTCTACAGGGAAATGAAAAACTGTTTTTT	CASSQGVLQGNEKLFF
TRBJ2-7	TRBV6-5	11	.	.	TGTGCCATGGGGCCATCCTACGAGCAGTACTTC	CAMGPSYEQYF
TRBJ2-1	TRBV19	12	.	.	TGTGCCAGTAGCTTCCGTGACAATGAGCAGTTCTTC	CASSFRDNEQFF
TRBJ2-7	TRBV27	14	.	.	TGTGCCAGCAGGTCCGACATTGGTTCCTACGAGCAGTACTTC	CASRSDIGSYEQYF
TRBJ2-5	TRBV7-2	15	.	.	TGTGCCAGCAGCTTAAACGCAGGGGCAGGGGAGACCCAGTACTTC	CASSLNAGAGETQYF
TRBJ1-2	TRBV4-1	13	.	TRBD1	TGCGCCAGCAGCCCCCAGGGGGCAAGGGGCTACACCTTC	CASSPQGARGYTF
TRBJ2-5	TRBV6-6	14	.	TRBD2	TGTGCCAGCAGCCCGGGGGGGGGTGGAGAGACCCAGTACTTC	CASSPGGGGETQYF
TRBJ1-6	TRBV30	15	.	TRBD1	TGTGCCTGGACGACAGGGTCTGTTTATAATTCACCCCTCCACTTT	CAWTTGSVYNSPLHF
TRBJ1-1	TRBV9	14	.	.	TGTGCCAGCAGCGTATTGTCCCAGAACACTGAAGCTTTCTTT	CASSVLSQNTEAFF
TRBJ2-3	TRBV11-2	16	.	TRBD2	TGTGCCAGCACCATACTAGCGGGGGGCCCCACAGATACGCAGTATTTT	CASTILAGGPTDTQYF
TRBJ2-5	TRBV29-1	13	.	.	TGCAGTGGACGCAGGGCAGAACAAGAGACCCAGTACTTC	CSGRRAEQETQYF